This TCR beta chain came from a study of blood T cell repertoires in COVID-19. At the level of the study: Nucleic acid was either cDNA or gDNA, and it came from T cells, B-cell-depleted T cells, or PBMCs.

The data were produced by immunoSEQ multiplex PCR, yet TCRdb's version contains in-frame clones alone and is incomplete. The sample holds approximately 90,000 clones, over 70% seen once. J was trimmed by 8 bases and V by 5 bases; bases with no gene match: 10. CDR1 SGHTA and CDR2 FQGNSA come from the germline V gene. The CDR3 covers 15 residues. The TCR sequence derives from a woman over 75 with active or convalescent COVID-19. This rearrangement joins TRBV7-2 to TRBJ1-3; 9 bases match TRBD1. Input material: peripheral blood. CDR3 DNA sequence: TGTGCCAGCAGCATACAGGGACAGGGAGCTGACACCATATATTTT. This translates into CASSIQGQGADTIYF.